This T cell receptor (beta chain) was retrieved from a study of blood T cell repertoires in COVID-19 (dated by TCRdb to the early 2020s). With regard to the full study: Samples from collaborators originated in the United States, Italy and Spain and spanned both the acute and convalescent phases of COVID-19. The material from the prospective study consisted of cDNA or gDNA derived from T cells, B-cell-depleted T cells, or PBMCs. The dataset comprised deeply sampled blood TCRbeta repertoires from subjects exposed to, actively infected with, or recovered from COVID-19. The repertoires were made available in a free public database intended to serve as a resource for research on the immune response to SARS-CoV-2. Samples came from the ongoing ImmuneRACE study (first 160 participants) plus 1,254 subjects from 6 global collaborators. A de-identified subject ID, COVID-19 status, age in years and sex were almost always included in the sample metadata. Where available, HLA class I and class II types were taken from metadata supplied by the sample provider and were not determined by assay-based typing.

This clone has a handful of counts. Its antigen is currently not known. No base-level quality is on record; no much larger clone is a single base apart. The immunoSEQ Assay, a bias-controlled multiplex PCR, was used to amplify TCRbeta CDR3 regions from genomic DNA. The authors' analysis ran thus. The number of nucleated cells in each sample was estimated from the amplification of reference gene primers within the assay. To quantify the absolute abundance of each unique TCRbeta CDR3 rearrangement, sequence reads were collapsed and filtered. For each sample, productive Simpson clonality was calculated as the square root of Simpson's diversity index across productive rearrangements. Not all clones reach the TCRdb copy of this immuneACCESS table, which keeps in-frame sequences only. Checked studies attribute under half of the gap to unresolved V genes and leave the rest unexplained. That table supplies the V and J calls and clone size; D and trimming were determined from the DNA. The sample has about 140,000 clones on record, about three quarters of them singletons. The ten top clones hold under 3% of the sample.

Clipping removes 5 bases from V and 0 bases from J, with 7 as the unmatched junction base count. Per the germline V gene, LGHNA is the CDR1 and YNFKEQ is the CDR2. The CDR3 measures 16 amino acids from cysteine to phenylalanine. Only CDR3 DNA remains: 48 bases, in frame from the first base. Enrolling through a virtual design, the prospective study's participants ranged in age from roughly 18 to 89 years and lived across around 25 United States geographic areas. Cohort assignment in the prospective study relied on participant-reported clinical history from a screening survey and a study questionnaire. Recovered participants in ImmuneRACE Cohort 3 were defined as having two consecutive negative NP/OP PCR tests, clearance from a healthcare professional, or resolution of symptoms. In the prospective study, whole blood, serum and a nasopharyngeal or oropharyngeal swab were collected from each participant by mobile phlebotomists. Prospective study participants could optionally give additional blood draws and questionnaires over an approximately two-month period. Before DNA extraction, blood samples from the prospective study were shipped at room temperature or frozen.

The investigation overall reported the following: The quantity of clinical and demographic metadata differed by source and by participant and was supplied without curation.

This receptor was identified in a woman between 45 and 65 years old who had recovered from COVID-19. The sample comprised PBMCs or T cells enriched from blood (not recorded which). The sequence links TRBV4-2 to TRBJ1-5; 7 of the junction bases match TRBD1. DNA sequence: TGTGCCAGCAGCGAGGGGACAGCTTATAGCAATCAGCCCCAGCATTTT. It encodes CASSEGTAYSNQPQHF.